The clone carrying this T cell receptor (beta chain) was picked up many times. Its antigen remains unidentified. The sample belongs to a study of T cells in Graves' hyperthyroidism and ophthalmopathy. General study results and limits: It was a median about 6.5 months before onset that the model predicted ophthalmopathy.

Amplified TCR beta CDR3 regions derived from RNA transcripts. TCR CDR3 underwent first-round RT-PCR with the HTBI primer set. TCRdb fed the multiplex PCR reads into MiXCR, producing one record per CDR3 protein. This table has fewer than 500,000 distinct CDR3 sequences, roughly 13% appearing once. Germline V gene lookup returns CDR1 SGHRS and CDR2 YFSETQ. The CDR3 loop spans 15 amino acids. V lost 3 bases, J lost 2 bases, and 5 bases stayed unmatched. Uncontrolled infection, other autoimmune disease, pregnancy or lactation disqualified patients from enrolment. The PBMCs were taken from more than 8 ml of fresh peripheral blood.

This chain connects TRBV5-1 to TRBJ2-3; 8 bases are shared with TRBD2. Specimen: blood. This TCR came from a man aged 25 to 45 with Graves' hyperthyroidism that later progressed to Graves' ophthalmopathy. The CDR3 loop is CASSSGLVYTDTQYF. Written as DNA, the CDR3 is TGCGCCAGCAGCTCGGGACTAGTGTACACAGATACGCAGTATTTT. Filled out from reference TRBV5-1 and TRBJ2-3, the complete variable domain reads KAGVTQTPRYLIKTRGQQVTLSCSPISGHRSVSWYQQTPGQGLQFLFEYFSETQRNKGNFPGRFSGRQFSNSRSEMNVSTLELGDSALYLCASSSGLVYTDTQYFGPGTRLTVL.